This TCR beta chain is from a study of Ad26.COV2.S vaccination and SARS-CoV-2 variants. Background on the study: Enrolled in COV1001, the donor was in the Ad26.COV2.S trial arm, which received the vaccine. The vaccine Ad26.COV2.S was put into the muscle once, or twice with 56 days between. Study-wide results and limits: Across vaccine and placebo recipients, the breadth of non-spike TCRs was similar. The authors reported substantial breadth in spike-specific CD8+ and CD4+ T cell responses after vaccination.

Of note for this clone: Its specificity is not known.

Trimming took off 4 bases at V and 6 bases at J, with 16 bases between the two ends. The germline gives CDR1 MGHRA, CDR2 YSYEKL. CDR3 size: 15 residues. Using immunoSEQ multiplex PCR, the repertoire was profiled, and TCRdb retains in-frame clones only, with some absent. Here the sample spans about 680,000 clones, around 92% being singletons. Treatment reported: about 20 received Ad26.COV2.S at low or high dose, single or two shots; about 5 received placebo; per-sample allocation not given. Material that was analyzed had been drawn on day 63 after the first vaccine or placebo injection. The rearrangement uses TRBV4-1 and TRBJ1-3; D possibly corresponds to TRBD1 (5 bases). Sequencing used peripheral blood, obtained in a trial of Ad26.COV2.S vaccine versus placebo. The sequence was collected from a person aged 18-65 years who received the Ad26.COV2.S COVID-19 vaccine or a placebo. The CDR3 loop is CASSPVGDRLNTIYF. In DNA form, the CDR3 reads TGCGCCAGCAGCCCTGTGGGGGACCGGCTAAACACCATATATTTT.